Sequencing of this T cell receptor (beta chain) was carried out in a study of T cell clones after liver transplantation. This clone was recorded at least ten times. The germline gives CDR1 SGHTA, CDR2 FQGNSA. This CDR3 region has 14 residues. Trimming pared 1 base from V and 6 bases from J, leaving 13 bases between. TCRdb's copy holds only in-frame clones and misses some; the assay was immunoSEQ multiplex PCR. Altogether 55,000 to 75,000 clones are present, approximately 70% being singletons, with the ten largest covering approximately 3%. This TCR derives from a human patient who received a liver transplant. Some T cells may originate from the graft donor. The specimen was CD4+ T cells from blood, collected at the approximately 15-month timepoint. V gene TRBV7-2 combines with J gene TRBJ2-7, with D possibly TRBD2 on 6 matching bases. The CDR3 loop reads CASSLGQGGSEQYV. The CDR3 bases are TGTGCCAGCAGCTTAGGGCAGGGAGGTTCCGAGCAGTACGTC.